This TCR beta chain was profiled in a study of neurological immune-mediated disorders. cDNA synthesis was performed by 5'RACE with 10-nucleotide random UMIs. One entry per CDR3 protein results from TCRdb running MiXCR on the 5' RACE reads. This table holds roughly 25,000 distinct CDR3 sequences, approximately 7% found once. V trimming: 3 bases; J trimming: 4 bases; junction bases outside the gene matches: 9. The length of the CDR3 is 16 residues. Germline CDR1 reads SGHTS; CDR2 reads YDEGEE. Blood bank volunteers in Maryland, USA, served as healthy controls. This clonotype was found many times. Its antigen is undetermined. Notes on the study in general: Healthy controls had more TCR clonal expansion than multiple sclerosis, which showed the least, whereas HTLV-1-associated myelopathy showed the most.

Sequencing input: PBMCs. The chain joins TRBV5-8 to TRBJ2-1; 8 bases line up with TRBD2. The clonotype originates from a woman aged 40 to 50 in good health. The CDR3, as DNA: TGTGCCAGCAGCTCCTCCCGACTAGCGCGTTACAATGAGCAGTTCTTC. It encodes CASSSSRLARYNEQFF.